This T cell receptor beta chain emerged from a study of T cell responses to AZD1222 COVID-19 vaccine. Using immunoSEQ multiplex PCR, the repertoire was profiled, and TCRdb retains in-frame clones only, with some absent. The table records about 130,000 clones, about 90% of them present only once. The CDR3 consists of 13 residues. With 3 bases clipped from V and 5 bases from J, the junction kept 4 bases outside the gene matches. Germline CDR1 reads SGHNT; CDR2 reads YYREEE (reference sequence). A remark on this clone: Its matching antigen is unknown.

Overall study results and limits: Clonal diversity was possibly underestimated, and white British individuals and females predominated among donors. Following two doses of AZD1222, Spike-specific TCR breadth and depth rose. AZD1222 recipients seropositive at baseline numbered only six.

The sequence was obtained from an adult in good health. The rearrangement joins TRBV5-4 to TRBJ1-1; TRBD1 agrees at 7 bases. This specimen consisted of peripheral blood, obtained on day 0 of AZD1222 vaccination. The CDR3 DNA reads as TGTGCCAGCAGCTCCACAGGGGAGACTGAAGCTTTCTTT. Its protein is CASSSTGETEAFF.